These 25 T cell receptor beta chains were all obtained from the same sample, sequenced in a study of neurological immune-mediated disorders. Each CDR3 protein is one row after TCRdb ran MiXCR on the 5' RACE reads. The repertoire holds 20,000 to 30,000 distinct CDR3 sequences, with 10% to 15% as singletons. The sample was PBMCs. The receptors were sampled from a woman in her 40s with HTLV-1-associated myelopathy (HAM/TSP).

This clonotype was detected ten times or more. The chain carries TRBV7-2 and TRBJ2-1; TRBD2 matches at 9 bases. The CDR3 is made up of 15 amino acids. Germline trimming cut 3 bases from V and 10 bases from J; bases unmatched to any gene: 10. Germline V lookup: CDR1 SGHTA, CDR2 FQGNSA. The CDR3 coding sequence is TGTGCCAGCAGCTTCCTGGCGGGGGGGGTCGGCGAGCAGTTCTTC. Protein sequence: CASSFLAGGVGEQFF.

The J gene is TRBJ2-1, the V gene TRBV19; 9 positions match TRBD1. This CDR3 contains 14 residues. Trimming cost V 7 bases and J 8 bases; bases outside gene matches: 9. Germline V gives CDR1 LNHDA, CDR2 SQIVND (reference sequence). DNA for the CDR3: TGTGCCAGTATGCGGGACAGGGTAGGTGATGAGCAGTTCTTC. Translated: CASMRDRVGDEQFF.

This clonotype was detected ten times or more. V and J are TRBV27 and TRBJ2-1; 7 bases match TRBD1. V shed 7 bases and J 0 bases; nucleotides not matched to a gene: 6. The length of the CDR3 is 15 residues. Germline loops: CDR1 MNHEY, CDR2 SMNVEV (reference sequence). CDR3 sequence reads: CASTQDRSSYNEQFF. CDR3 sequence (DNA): TGTGCCAGCACCCAGGACAGGAGCTCCTACAATGAGCAGTTCTTC.

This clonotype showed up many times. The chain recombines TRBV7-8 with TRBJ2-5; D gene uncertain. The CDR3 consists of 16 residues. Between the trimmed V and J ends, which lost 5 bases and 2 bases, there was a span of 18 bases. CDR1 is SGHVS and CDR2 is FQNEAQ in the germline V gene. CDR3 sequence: CASSPVLWANQETQYF. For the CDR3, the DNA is TGTGCCAGCAGCCCCGTTTTGTGGGCCAATCAAGAGACCCAGTACTTC.

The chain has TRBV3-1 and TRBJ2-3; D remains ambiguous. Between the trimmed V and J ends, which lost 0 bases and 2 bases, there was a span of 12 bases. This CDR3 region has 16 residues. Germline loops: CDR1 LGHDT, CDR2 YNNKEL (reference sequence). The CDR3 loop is CASSQDFRRFTDTQYF. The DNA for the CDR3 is TGTGCCAGCAGCCAAGATTTCAGGAGATTCACAGATACGCAGTATTTT.

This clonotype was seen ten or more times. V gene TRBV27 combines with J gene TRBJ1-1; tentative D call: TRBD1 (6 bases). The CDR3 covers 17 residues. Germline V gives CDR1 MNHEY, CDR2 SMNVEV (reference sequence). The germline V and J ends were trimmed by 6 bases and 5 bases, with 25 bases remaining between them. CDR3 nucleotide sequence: TGTGCCAGCAGACCGAGATGGGCAGGGGATTCTGGTACTGAAGCTTTCTTT. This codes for CASRPRWAGDSGTEAFF.

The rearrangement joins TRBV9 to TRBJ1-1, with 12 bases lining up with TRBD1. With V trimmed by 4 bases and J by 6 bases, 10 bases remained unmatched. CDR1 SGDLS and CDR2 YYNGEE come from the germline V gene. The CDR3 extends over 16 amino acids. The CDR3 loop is CASSLTGGQGASEAFF. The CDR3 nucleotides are TGTGCCAGCAGCCTGACCGGGGGACAGGGGGCATCTGAAGCTTTCTTT. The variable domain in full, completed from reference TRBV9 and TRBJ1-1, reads DSGVTQTPKHLITATGQRVTLRCSPRSGDLSVYWYQQSLDQGLQFLIQYYNGEERAKGNILERFSAQQFPDLHSELNLSSLELGDSALYFCASSLTGGQGASEAFFGQGTRLTVV.

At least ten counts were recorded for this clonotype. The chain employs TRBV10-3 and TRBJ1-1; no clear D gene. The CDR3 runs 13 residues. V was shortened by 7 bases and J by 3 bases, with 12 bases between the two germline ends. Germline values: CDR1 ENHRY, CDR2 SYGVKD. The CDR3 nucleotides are TGTGCCATCAAGGAGGCTAGGGACACTGAAGCTTTCTTT. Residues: CAIKEARDTEAFF.

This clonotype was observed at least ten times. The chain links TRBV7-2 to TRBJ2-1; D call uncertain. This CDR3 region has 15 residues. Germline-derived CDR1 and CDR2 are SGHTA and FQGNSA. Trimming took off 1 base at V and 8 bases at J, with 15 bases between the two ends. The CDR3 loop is CASSLGQDILHEQFF. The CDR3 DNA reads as TGTGCCAGCAGCTTAGGGCAGGATATCCTCCATGAGCAGTTCTTC.

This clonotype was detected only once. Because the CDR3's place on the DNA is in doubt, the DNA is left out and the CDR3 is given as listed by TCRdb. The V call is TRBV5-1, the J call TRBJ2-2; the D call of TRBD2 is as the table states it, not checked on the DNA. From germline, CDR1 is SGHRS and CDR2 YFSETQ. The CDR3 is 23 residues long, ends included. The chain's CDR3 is CASSSGQRETQYFGPTNTGELFF.

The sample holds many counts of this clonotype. The CDR3 loop reads CSARTGGRYEQYF. The DNA of the CDR3 is TGCAGTGCTAGAACAGGGGGCAGGTACGAGCAGTACTTC. The chain links TRBV20-1 to TRBJ2-7, with 9 nucleotides matching TRBD1. V lost 2 bases to trimming and J lost 4 bases; unmatched junction nucleotides: 3. Germline V lookup: CDR1 DFQATT, CDR2 SNEGSKA (reference sequence). This CDR3 spans 13 amino acids.

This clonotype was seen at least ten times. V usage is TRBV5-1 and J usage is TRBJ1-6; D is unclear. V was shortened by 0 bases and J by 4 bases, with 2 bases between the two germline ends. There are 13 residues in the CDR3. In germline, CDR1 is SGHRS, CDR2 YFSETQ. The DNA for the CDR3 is TGCGCCAGCAGCTTGGGTTATAATTCACCCCTCCACTTT. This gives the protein CASSLGYNSPLHF. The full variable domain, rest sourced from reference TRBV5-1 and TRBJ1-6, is KAGVTQTPRYLIKTRGQQVTLSCSPISGHRSVSWYQQTPGQGLQFLFEYFSETQRNKGNFPGRFSGRQFSNSRSEMNVSTLELGDSALYLCASSLGYNSPLHFGNGTRLTVT.

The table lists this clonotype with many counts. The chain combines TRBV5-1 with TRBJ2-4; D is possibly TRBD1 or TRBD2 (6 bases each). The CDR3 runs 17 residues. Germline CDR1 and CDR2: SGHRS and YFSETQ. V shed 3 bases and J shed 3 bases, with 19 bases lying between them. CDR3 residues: CASSSLGGTSVKNIQYF. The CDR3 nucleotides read TGCGCCAGCAGCTCCCTCGGGGGCACCTCCGTCAAAAACATTCAGTACTTC.

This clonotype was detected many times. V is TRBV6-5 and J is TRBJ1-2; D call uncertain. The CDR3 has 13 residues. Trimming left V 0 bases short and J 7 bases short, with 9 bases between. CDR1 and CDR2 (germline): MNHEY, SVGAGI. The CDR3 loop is CASSYSPGSGYTF. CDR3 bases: TGTGCCAGCAGTTACTCGCCAGGTAGTGGCTACACCTTC.

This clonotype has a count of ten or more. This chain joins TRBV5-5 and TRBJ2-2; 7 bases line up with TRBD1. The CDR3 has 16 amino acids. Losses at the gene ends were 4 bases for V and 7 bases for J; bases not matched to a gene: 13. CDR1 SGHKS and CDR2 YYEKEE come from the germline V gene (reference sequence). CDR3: CASSAPTGALGGELFF. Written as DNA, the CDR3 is TGTGCCAGCAGCGCACCTACAGGGGCGCTAGGCGGGGAGCTGTTTTTT.

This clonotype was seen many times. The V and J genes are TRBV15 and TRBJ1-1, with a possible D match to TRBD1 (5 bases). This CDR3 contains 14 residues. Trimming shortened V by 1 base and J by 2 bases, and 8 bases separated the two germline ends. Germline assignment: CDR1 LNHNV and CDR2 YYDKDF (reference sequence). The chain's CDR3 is CATSRGQINTEAFF. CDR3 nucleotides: TGTGCCACCAGCAGAGGACAGATTAACACTGAAGCTTTCTTT. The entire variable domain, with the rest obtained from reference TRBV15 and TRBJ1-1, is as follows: DAMVIQNPRYQVTQFGKPVTLSCSQTLNHNVMYWYQQKSSQAPKLLFHYYDKDFNNEADTPDNFQSRRPNTSFCFLDIRSPGLGDTAMYLCATSRGQINTEAFFGQGTRLTVV.

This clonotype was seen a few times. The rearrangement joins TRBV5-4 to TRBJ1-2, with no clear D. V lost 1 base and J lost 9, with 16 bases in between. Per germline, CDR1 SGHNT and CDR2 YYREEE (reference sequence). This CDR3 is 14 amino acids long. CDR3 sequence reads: CASSLNLGSPRYTF. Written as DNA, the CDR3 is TGTGCCAGCAGCTTGAATTTGGGATCTCCTCGCTACACCTTC.

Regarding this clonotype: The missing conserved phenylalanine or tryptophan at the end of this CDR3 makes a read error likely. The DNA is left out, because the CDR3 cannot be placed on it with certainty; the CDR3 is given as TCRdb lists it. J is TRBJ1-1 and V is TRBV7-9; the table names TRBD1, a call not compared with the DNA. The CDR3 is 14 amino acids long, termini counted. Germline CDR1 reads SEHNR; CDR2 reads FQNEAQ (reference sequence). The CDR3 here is CASSLVGQGSEALL.

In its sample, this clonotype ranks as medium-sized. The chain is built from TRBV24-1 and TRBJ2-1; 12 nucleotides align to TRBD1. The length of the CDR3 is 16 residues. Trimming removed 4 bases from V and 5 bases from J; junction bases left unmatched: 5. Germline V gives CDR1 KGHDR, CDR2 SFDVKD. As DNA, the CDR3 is TGTGCCACCAGTGACTCCGGGACAGGGGGCCACAATGAGCAGTTCTTC. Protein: CATSDSGTGGHNEQFF.

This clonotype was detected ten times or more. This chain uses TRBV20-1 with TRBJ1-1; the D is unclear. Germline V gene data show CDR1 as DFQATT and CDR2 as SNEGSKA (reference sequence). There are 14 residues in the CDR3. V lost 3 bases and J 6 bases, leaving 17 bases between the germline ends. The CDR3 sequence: CSASKRRRSSEAFF. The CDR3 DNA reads TGCAGTGCTAGTAAGAGGCGACGGAGCTCTGAAGCTTTCTTT.

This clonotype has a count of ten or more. CDR3 region: CASSRTGGGETQYF. Here the CDR3 DNA reads TGCGCCAGCAGCCGGACGGGGGGCGGGGAGACCCAGTACTTC. The V gene is TRBV5-1, the J gene TRBJ2-5, with D possibly matching TRBD2 (7 bases). The CDR3 runs 14 residues. The germline V gene has CDR1 SGHRS and CDR2 YFSETQ. V lost 4 bases to trimming and J lost 5 bases, with 15 bases between them.

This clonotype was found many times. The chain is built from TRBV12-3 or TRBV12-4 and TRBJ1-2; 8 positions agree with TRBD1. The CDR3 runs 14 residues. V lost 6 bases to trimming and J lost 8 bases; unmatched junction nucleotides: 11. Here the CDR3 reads CASSLDRGYWGYTF. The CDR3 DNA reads TGTGCCAGCAGCCTAGACAGGGGATATTGGGGCTACACCTTC.

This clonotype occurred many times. The CDR3 sequence is CSARGNTGELFF. In nucleotides, the CDR3 is TGCAGCGCGCGGGGCAACACCGGGGAGCTGTTTTTT. The rearrangement uses TRBV29-1 and TRBJ2-2; tentative D call: TRBD2 (6 bases). Trimming took off 7 bases at V and 2 bases at J, with 8 bases between the two ends. Per germline, CDR1 SQVTM and CDR2 ANQGSEA. This CDR3 contains 12 residues.

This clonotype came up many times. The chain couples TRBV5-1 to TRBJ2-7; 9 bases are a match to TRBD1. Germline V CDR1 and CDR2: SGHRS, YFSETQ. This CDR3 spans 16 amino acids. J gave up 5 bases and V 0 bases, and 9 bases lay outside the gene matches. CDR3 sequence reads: CASSLGGTGGPNEQYF. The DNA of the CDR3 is TGCGCCAGCAGCTTGGGTGGAACAGGGGGCCCGAACGAGCAGTACTTC.

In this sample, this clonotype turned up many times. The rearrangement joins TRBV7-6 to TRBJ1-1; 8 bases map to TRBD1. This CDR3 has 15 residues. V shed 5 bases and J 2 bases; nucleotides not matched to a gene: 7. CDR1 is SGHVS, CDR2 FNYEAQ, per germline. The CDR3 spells CASSPLQGVNTEAFF. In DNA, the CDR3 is TGTGCCAGCAGCCCGTTACAGGGGGTCAACACTGAAGCTTTCTTT.